This entry describes one T cell receptor beta chain. This specimen comes from a study of blood T cell repertoires in COVID-19. The overall study: Spain, Italy and the United States supplied samples that represented acute and convalescent COVID-19.

Germline CDR1 and CDR2: SNHLY and FYNNEI. Between the trimmed V and J ends, which lost 1 base and 4 bases, there was a span of 10 bases. The CDR3 runs 14 residues. As processed by the authors: Nucleated cell number was recorded as an estimate derived from reference gene primer amplification. Sequenced by immunoSEQ multiplex PCR; TCRdb stores in-frame clones only, minus some. V, J and clone size are those of that table, while D and trimming were read from the DNA. The table includes around 67,000 clones, around 88% detected once. The receptor comes from a woman at least 80 years old with acute or convalescent COVID-19. The chain joins TRBV2 to TRBJ1-1; a weak D match, TRBD1 (6 bases). Source material: peripheral blood. This chain's CDR3 is CASSEVARGTEAFF. CDR3 in DNA: TGTGCCAGCAGTGAAGTGGCCAGGGGCACTGAAGCTTTCTTT.